This TCR beta chain was retrieved from a study of blood T cell repertoires in COVID-19. Study-level background: COVID-19 samples, acute and convalescent, were from the United States, Italy and Spain. From T cells, B-cell-depleted T cells, or PBMCs came the material, which was cDNA or gDNA.

The CDR3 is 15 residues long. Germline V gene data show CDR1 as MDHEN and CDR2 as SYDVKM. V was pared by 5 bases and J by 10 bases, with 12 bases of the junction left unmatched. Authors' processing steps: Scientists estimated how many nucleated cells there were by amplifying reference gene primers. The protocol was immunoSEQ multiplex PCR, while the TCRdb copy is restricted to in-frame clones and leaves out a portion. From that table come the V and J calls and clone size; the DNA was used to work out D and trimming. The sample shows a few hundred thousand clones, approximately 83% of them seen only once.

The clonotype originates from a man aged 80 or over with acute or convalescent COVID-19. The sample was peripheral blood. This rearrangement joins TRBV28 to TRBJ2-1; 9 bases are shared with TRBD2. The CDR3, as DNA: TGTGCCAGCAGTCCTCAAGGACTAGCGCGGCCGGAGCAGTTCTTC. Translated, it gives CASSPQGLARPEQFF.